Following are 30 T cell receptor beta chains from one sample sequenced in a study of blood T cell repertoires in COVID-19. Produced via immunoSEQ multiplex PCR; TCRdb's table is partial and in-frame only. Among about 160,000 clones, 84% were seen once, and the ten largest hold approximately 7.7%. Sequencing used PBMCs or T cells enriched from blood (not recorded which). Receptors originate from a woman aged 45-59 years who had recovered from COVID-19.

The chain carries TRBV12-3 or TRBV12-4 and TRBJ2-2; TRBD2 aligns across 8 bases. CDR3 length: 13 residues. V was pared by 5 bases and J by 7 bases, with 3 bases of the junction left unmatched. Here the CDR3 reads CASSGTRVGELFF. CDR3 nucleotide sequence: TGTGCCAGCAGTGGGACTAGAGTCGGGGAGCTGTTTTTT.

The chain combines TRBV19 with TRBJ2-7, with TRBD1 identical over 8 bases. Trimming at V came to 5 bases and at J to 7 bases, leaving 7 bases not matched to a gene. Germline CDR1 reads LNHDA; CDR2 reads SQIVND (reference sequence). The CDR3 runs to 13 residues. In DNA form, the CDR3 reads TGTGCCAGTAGTCGGACAGGGATGGAAGAGCAGTACTTC. Its translation is CASSRTGMEEQYF.

CDR3 DNA sequence: TGTGCCAGCAGCTTAGCGGGACAGCTGAACACTGAAGCTTTCTTT. Its protein is CASSLAGQLNTEAFF. The chain has TRBV7-2 and TRBJ1-1, with TRBD1 matching 7 bases. There are 15 residues in the CDR3. Germline assignment: CDR1 SGHTA and CDR2 FQGNSA. Trimming cost V 0 bases and J 0 bases; bases outside gene matches: 1.

The chain carries TRBV6-2 or TRBV6-3 and TRBJ1-2; D is uncertain. Germline CDR1 and CDR2: MNHEY and SVGEGT. The V and J ends lost 5 bases and 5 bases respectively, with 15 bases between them. This CDR3 spans 14 amino acids. CDR3 bases: TGTGCCAGCAGTGGATCAGGTTCCCGTTATGGCTACACCTTC. As protein: CASSGSGSRYGYTF.

The rearrangement links TRBV24-1 to TRBJ2-3, with TRBD1 matching 10 bases. Trimming cost V 5 bases and J 4 bases; bases outside gene matches: 11. The germline V gene has CDR1 KGHDR and CDR2 SFDVKD. This CDR3 spans 17 amino acids. CDR3 DNA sequence: TGTGCCACCAGTGCCCTGGGGGGACAGGGGCCCCCAGATACGCAGTATTTT. It encodes CATSALGGQGPPDTQYF.

The V call is TRBV2, the J call TRBJ2-7; 7 bases are shared with TRBD1. Looked up from germline, CDR1 is SNHLY and CDR2 is FYNNEI. The CDR3 is 13 amino acids. The V and J ends lost 8 bases and 2 bases, in that order; junction bases with no gene match: 6. The chain's CDR3 is CASVRDSTYEQYF. The CDR3 region has the DNA TGTGCCAGCGTGAGGGACAGTACCTACGAGCAGTACTTC. The variable domain in full, completed from reference TRBV2 and TRBJ2-7, reads EPEVTQTPSHQVTQMGQEVILRCVPISNHLYFYWYRQILGQKVEFLVSFYNNEISEKSEIFDDQFSVERPDGSNFTLKIRSTKLEDSAMYFCASVRDSTYEQYFGPGTRLTVT.

The chain recombines TRBV11-3 with TRBJ2-7; 9 positions match TRBD2. The CDR3 is made up of 15 amino acids. The J segment lost 6 bases and the V segment lost 0 bases, leaving 6 bases of the junction unmatched. In germline, CDR1 is SGHNT, CDR2 YENEEA. As DNA, the CDR3 is TGTGCCAGCAGCTTAGATCCGGGCGGGAGGGCCGAGCAGTACTTC. Translating it yields CASSLDPGGRAEQYF.

This rearrangement joins TRBV19 to TRBJ1-5; no clear D. Germline lookup yields CDR1 LNHDA and CDR2 SQIVND (reference sequence). This CDR3 spans 15 amino acids. Trimming left V 6 bases short and J 3 bases short, with 15 bases between. CDR3 protein: CASRNQEVNNQPQHF. The CDR3 bases are TGTGCCAGTAGGAATCAGGAGGTTAACAATCAGCCCCAGCATTTT.

The V and J genes are TRBV5-1 and TRBJ1-4; possible D gene TRBD1, 5 bases. V lost 4 bases and J lost 6, with 16 bases in between. The germline V gene has CDR1 SGHRS and CDR2 YFSETQ. The CDR3 runs 15 residues. The CDR3 sequence is CASSGGLYGDEKLFF. As DNA, the CDR3 is TGCGCCAGCAGCGGGGGACTATACGGGGATGAAAAACTGTTTTTT.

This clone was detected a few times. The chain carries TRBV10-3 and TRBJ2-3, with D maybe TRBD2 (5 bases). Germline V gives CDR1 ENHRY, CDR2 SYGVKD. CDR3 length: 15 residues. The V end lost 7 bases, the J end lost 4 bases, and 18 bases lay between the germline ends. CDR3 DNA: TGTGCCATCAAATCTGACTACCCCTCATCAGATACGCAGTATTTT. Translated: CAIKSDYPSSDTQYF.

The chain uses TRBV3-1 (or the pseudogene TRBV3-2) and TRBJ1-1; 8 nucleotides align to TRBD1. V shed 2 bases, J shed 7 bases, and the junction held 3 bases outside the gene matches. The CDR3 consists of 13 residues. The V gene's germline CDR1 is LGHDT and CDR2 YNNKEL (reference sequence). As DNA, the CDR3 is TGTGCCAGCAGCCAACAGGGGGCGAATGAAGCTTTCTTT. As protein: CASSQQGANEAFF.

The V gene is TRBV28, the J gene TRBJ2-4, with D unclear. Germline CDR1 MDHEN, CDR2 SYDVKM. The CDR3 contains 12 residues. V gave up 6 bases and J gave up 3 bases, with 6 bases separating them. The CDR3 DNA is TGTGCCAGCAGGAACGGCAAAAACATTCAGTACTTC. Amino acids: CASRNGKNIQYF.

V gene TRBV28 combines with J gene TRBJ2-7; TRBD1 is a possible D gene (6 bases). V was shortened by 8 bases and J by 0 bases, with 11 bases between the two germline ends. This CDR3 has 13 residues. The germline CDR1 and CDR2 sequences are MDHEN and SYDVKM. The CDR3 bases are TGTGCCAGCGGTGGGACACTCTCCTACGAGCAGTACTTC. Its protein is CASGGTLSYEQYF.

The chain uses TRBV7-2 and TRBJ1-5, with TRBD1 matching 7 bases. V was pared by 5 bases and J by 2 bases, with 6 bases of the junction left unmatched. CDR3 length: 15 amino acids. The V gene's germline CDR1 is SGHTA and CDR2 FQGNSA. The CDR3, as DNA: TGTGCCAGCAGCAAAGGGGGCTGGGGCAATCAGCCCCAGCATTTT. Protein product: CASSKGGWGNQPQHF.

This chain links TRBV28 with TRBJ2-5; TRBD2 agrees at 15 bases. The CDR3 is 19 amino acids. Looked up from germline, CDR1 is MDHEN and CDR2 is SYDVKM. Losses at the gene ends were 4 bases for V and 7 bases for J; bases not matched to a gene: 16. The CDR3: CASSSTRTSGRAGISTQYF. Here the CDR3 DNA reads TGTGCCAGCAGTTCGACTAGGACTAGCGGGAGGGCGGGGATTTCGACCCAGTACTTC.

V is TRBV18 and J is TRBJ2-7; 11 nucleotides agree with TRBD1. Germline V gene sequence: CDR1 KGHSH, CDR2 LQKENI. V dropped 2 bases and J dropped 2; count of bases not matched to a gene: 2. CDR3 length: 15 amino acids. The CDR3 bases are TGTGCCAGCTCACCAATGGGACAGGGGGCCTACGAGCAGTACTTC. This sequence encodes CASSPMGQGAYEQYF.

The chain uses TRBV5-1 and TRBJ2-5; D is perhaps TRBD1 (5 bases). The germline V gene encodes CDR1 SGHRS and CDR2 YFSETQ. V lost 0 bases, J lost 4 bases, and 7 bases lay in between. This CDR3 region has 13 residues. Here the CDR3 reads CASSLAGLETQYF. As DNA, the CDR3 is TGCGCCAGCAGCTTGGCAGGGTTAGAGACCCAGTACTTC.

V and J are TRBV2 and TRBJ2-3; the match to TRBD1 covers 7 bases. V was pared by 6 bases and J by 2 bases, with 5 bases of the junction left unmatched. CDR3 length equals 14 residues. Germline assignment: CDR1 SNHLY and CDR2 FYNNEI. The CDR3 sequence: CASRGDSYTDTQYF. The CDR3 DNA reads TGTGCCAGCAGGGGGGACAGCTACACAGATACGCAGTATTTT.

The chain combines TRBV19 with TRBJ1-6; no clear D. Germline lookup yields CDR1 LNHDA and CDR2 SQIVND (reference sequence). The V end was cut by 4 bases, the J end by 8 bases, with 12 bases between. This CDR3 has 14 amino acids. The DNA of the CDR3 is TGTGCCAGTAGTACGGCGGCTACGGATTCACCCCTCCACTTT. This codes for CASSTAATDSPLHF.

The chain couples TRBV2 to TRBJ1-4, with D hard to call. CDR3 length: 15 amino acids. Per the germline V gene, CDR1 is SNHLY and CDR2 is FYNNEI. The V end lost 1 base, the J end lost 2 bases, and 8 bases lay between the germline ends. In nucleotides, the CDR3 is TGTGCCAGCAGTGAAGGGGGAGCTACTAATGAAAAACTGTTTTTT. Translated, it gives CASSEGGATNEKLFF.

There are a few counts of this clone. The sample contains more than one DNA sequence encoding this CDR3. The chain couples TRBV6-2 or TRBV6-3 to TRBJ2-7, with D possibly being TRBD1 (5 bases). Germline lookup yields CDR1 MNHEY and CDR2 SVGEGT. V lost 3 bases to trimming and J lost 4 bases, with 7 bases between them. CDR3 size: 12 residues. The CDR3 is CASSYAGYEQYF. The DNA for the CDR3 is TGTGCCAGCAGTTATGCAGGGTACGAGCAGTACTTC.

The gene calls are TRBV7-8 and TRBJ2-1; D is possibly TRBD1 (5 bases). This CDR3 has 16 amino acids. Germline lookup yields CDR1 SGHVS and CDR2 FQNEAQ. Trimming stripped 7 bases from V and 3 bases from J, with 19 bases between. The chain's CDR3 is CASTIEWQGVYNEQFF. DNA for the CDR3: TGTGCCAGCACTATAGAATGGCAGGGCGTCTACAATGAGCAGTTCTTC.

V and J are TRBV7-2 and TRBJ1-2, with 8 positions matching TRBD1. Trimming at V came to 1 base and at J to 4 bases, leaving 2 bases not matched to a gene. From germline, CDR1 is SGHTA and CDR2 FQGNSA. The CDR3 is made up of 14 amino acids. The CDR3 sequence: CASSLGTGTYGYTF. The DNA of the CDR3 is TGTGCCAGCAGCTTAGGGACAGGGACCTATGGCTACACCTTC.

The J gene is TRBJ2-1, the V gene TRBV19; 10 nucleotides align to TRBD2. The V and J ends lost 2 bases and 8 bases, in that order; junction bases with no gene match: 3. Germline lookup yields CDR1 LNHDA and CDR2 SQIVND (reference sequence). The CDR3 contains 14 residues. CDR3 in amino acids: CASSITSGMHEQFF. The CDR3 DNA sequence: TGTGCCAGTAGTATAACTAGCGGGATGCATGAGCAGTTCTTC.

This clone appeared once. V and J are TRBV5-1 and TRBJ2-1, with D perhaps TRBD2 (6 bases). CDR3 length: 16 residues. The V gene's germline CDR1 is SGHRS and CDR2 YFSETQ. Deletions cut 0 bases from V and 5 bases from J, with 15 bases between. DNA of the CDR3: TGCGCCAGCAGCTTGGGTCGGGGGACCTACAACAATGAGCAGTTCTTC. This translates into CASSLGRGTYNNEQFF.

This chain uses TRBV5-4 with TRBJ2-4, with D possibly being TRBD2 (5 bases). V lost 4 bases to trimming and J lost 1 base, with 9 bases between them. This CDR3 comprises 14 residues. Germline V gene sequence: CDR1 SGHNT, CDR2 YYREEE (reference sequence). The CDR3 DNA sequence: TGTGCCAGCAGCCCGCCGGGGGCCAAAAACATTCAGTACTTC. Translation: CASSPPGAKNIQYF.

The chain employs TRBV28 and TRBJ1-2, with D perhaps TRBD1 (6 bases). This CDR3 is built from 15 residues. The V gene lost 5 bases and the J gene lost 0 bases, with 13 bases spanning the gap. CDR1 is MDHEN and CDR2 is SYDVKM in the germline V gene. CDR3 protein: CASSQQGGPNYGYTF. CDR3 bases: TGTGCCAGCAGTCAACAAGGGGGACCTAACTATGGCTACACCTTC.

This clone turned up a few times. This chain joins TRBV19 and TRBJ1-4; D gene ambiguous. The CDR3 has 13 amino acids. CDR1 LNHDA and CDR2 SQIVND come from the germline V gene (reference sequence). V lost 8 bases and J 0 bases, leaving 7 bases between the germline ends. The CDR3 DNA sequence: TGTGCCAGTTCCGGTGCAACTAATGAAAAACTGTTTTTT. Its translation is CASSGATNEKLFF. The complete variable domain, with remaining parts taken from reference TRBV19 and TRBJ1-4, reads DGGITQSPKYLFRKEGQNVTLSCEQNLNHDAMYWYRQDPGQGLRLIYYSQIVNDFQKGDIAEGYSVSREKKESFPLTVTSAQKNPTAFYLCASSGATNEKLFFGSGTQLSVL.

The V gene is TRBV9, the J gene TRBJ2-3; 8 bases fit TRBD1. Germline CDR1 reads SGDLS; CDR2 reads YYNGEE. The CDR3 extends over 15 amino acids. V dropped 4 bases and J dropped 4; count of bases not matched to a gene: 8. CDR3 amino acids: CASSRKQGEADTQYF. DNA for the CDR3: TGTGCCAGCAGCCGAAAACAGGGGGAAGCAGATACGCAGTATTTT. Together with reference TRBV9 and TRBJ2-3, the CDR3 gives the full variable domain: DSGVTQTPKHLITATGQRVTLRCSPRSGDLSVYWYQQSLDQGLQFLIQYYNGEERAKGNILERFSAQQFPDLHSELNLSSLELGDSALYFCASSRKQGEADTQYFGPGTRLTVL.

This clone occurred once. This chain uses TRBV28 with TRBJ2-5; TRBD2 matches at 14 bases. Per germline, CDR1 MDHEN and CDR2 SYDVKM. With V trimmed by 6 bases and J by 2 bases, 14 bases remained unmatched. The CDR3 contains 19 residues. CDR3 sequence reads: CASSYSRLAGGLQQETQYF. CDR3 sequence (DNA): TGTGCCAGCAGCTACAGCAGACTAGCGGGAGGGTTACAGCAAGAGACCCAGTACTTC.